The 8 T cell receptor beta chains given below trace back to one sample, sequenced in a study of blood T cell repertoires in COVID-19 (dated by TCRdb to the early 2020s). The library was produced with the immunoSEQ multiplex PCR assay. Not all clones reach the TCRdb copy of this immuneACCESS table, which keeps in-frame sequences only. Checked studies attribute under half of the gap to unresolved V genes and leave the rest unexplained. The sample data list around 96,000 clones, and 90% to 95% of these were observed just once. The ten largest clones capture about 4.5% of the sample. The material sequenced was peripheral blood. The receptors derive from a human donor with active COVID-19. The donor label of this sample is uncertain.

CDR3 DNA: TGTGCCAGCGCCGAGAGGCCGATAGTGCAGTATTTT. Translated, it gives CASAERPIVQYF. This chain uses TRBV2 with TRBJ2-3; D unresolved. The V gene lost 8 bases and the J gene lost 11 bases, with 17 bases spanning the gap. This CDR3 is 12 amino acids long. Germline V lookup: CDR1 SNHLY, CDR2 FYNNEI.

CDR3: CASGEGYEQFF. CDR3 in DNA: TGTGCCAGCGGCGAGGGTTATGAGCAGTTCTTC. The chain employs TRBV25-1 and TRBJ2-1; D possibly corresponds to TRBD2 (5 bases). The CDR3 contains 11 residues. V was pared by 8 bases and J by 8 bases, with 10 bases between. CDR1 and CDR2 from the germline V gene are MGHDK and SYGVNS.

V and J are TRBV2 and TRBJ1-2; 7 bases are a match to TRBD1. V shed 0 bases and J 2 bases; nucleotides not matched to a gene: 3. This CDR3 contains 15 residues. The germline V gene has CDR1 SNHLY and CDR2 FYNNEI. The CDR3 nucleotides are TGTGCCAGCAGTGAAGCAGGGACAGAAAACTATGGCTACACCTTC. Translated: CASSEAGTENYGYTF.

The rearrangement joins TRBV9 to TRBJ2-3, with TRBD2 as a possible D gene (6 bases). Deletions cut 7 bases from V and 6 bases from J, with 6 bases between. The CDR3 is 10 amino acids. Germline loops: CDR1 SGDLS, CDR2 YYNGEE. CDR3 sequence (DNA): TGTGCCAGCGCGGGGGATACGCAGTATTTT. Its protein is CASAGDTQYF. Variable domain in full (rest from reference TRBV9 and TRBJ2-3): DSGVTQTPKHLITATGQRVTLRCSPRSGDLSVYWYQQSLDQGLQFLIQYYNGEERAKGNILERFSAQQFPDLHSELNLSSLELGDSALYFCASAGDTQYFGPGTRLTVL.

J is TRBJ2-1 and V is TRBV19, with 9 bases aligning to TRBD2. The V and J ends lost 10 bases and 7 bases, in that order; junction bases with no gene match: 11. This CDR3 region has 14 residues. In germline, CDR1 is LNHDA, CDR2 SQIVND (reference sequence). In DNA form, the CDR3 reads TGTGCCACCAGGGGGGGGACTAGCTCTAATGAGCAGTTCTTC. This sequence encodes CATRGGTSSNEQFF.

Remarks on this clone: A read error may produce the germline difference seen at one junction end. V gene TRBV18 combines with J gene TRBJ1-2, with D possibly being TRBD1 (5 bases). Germline lookup yields CDR1 KGHSH and CDR2 LQKENI. CDR3 length equals 13 residues. The CDR3 DNA reads TGTGCCAGCTCACCGACCGGAGCATCAACAGGATCCTTC. This gives the protein CASSPTGASTGSF.

The rearrangement joins TRBV11-2 to TRBJ2-7; 7 nucleotides align to TRBD1. The CDR3 runs 16 residues. The germline gives CDR1 SGHAT, CDR2 FQNNGV. V gave up 5 bases and J gave up 3 bases; unmatched junction bases: 13. CDR3 bases: TGTGCCAGCAGCCTGACGGACAGGAAAAGCCACTACGAGCAGTACTTC. Translating gives CASSLTDRKSHYEQYF.

CDR3 in DNA: TGTGCCAGCAGCTCCATCATCGGCGGCGGGGGCCGTGGGAGGGGGATGGGCAATGAGCAGTTCTTC. It specifies CASSSIIGGGGRGRGMGNEQFF. The chain uses TRBV7-8 and TRBJ2-1; weak D call: TRBD2 (7 bases). V was shortened by 4 bases and J by 6 bases, with 37 bases between the two germline ends. Per the germline V gene, CDR1 is SGHVS and CDR2 is FQNEAQ. CDR3 length: 22 residues.